Listed below are T cell receptor beta chains from one sample, sequenced in a study of long-term antiretroviral therapy in people with HIV. Clones were read by immunoSEQ multiplex PCR, and TCRdb kept only the in-frame ones, dropping some. The data hold fewer than 40,000 clones, with 85% to 95% observed a single time. The material was unsorted PBMCs, obtained more than 5 years after starting antiretroviral therapy. The receptor source for this set is a woman in her 50s with HIV. CDR3s include the opening cysteine and the closing phenylalanine or tryptophan.

TRBV5-5 | CASSLWSDTSTGELFF
TRBV11-2 | CASSSSDSMATEQFF
TRBV11-3 | CASSLGGGGEQFF
TRBV5-4 | CASSSQGSDGYTF
TRBV9 | CASSVVGRDTGELFF
TRBV5-4 | CASSTQGQVGPFHF
TRBV5-1 | CASSPGGTSAINEQFF
TRBV5-4 | CASSWGGTEAFF
TRBV12-5 | CASGPDSPLHF
TRBV7-9 | CASSPGGRPSYEQYF
TRBV11-3 | CASSSSWGSGERTDTQYF
TRBV5-4 | CASSLGRVNEQFF
TRBV10-2 | CASRTTSGGDGTQYF
TRBV15 | CATSKRDGNTEAFF
TRBV7-6 | CASSSLPRNEQYF
TRBV11-2 | CASSPWGGQSSYNEQFF
TRBV29-1 | CSVVPMNTEAFF
TRBV4-1 | CASSQSLAGFTDTQYF
TRBV30 | CAWSDRGGTYEQYF
TRBV23-1 | CASCPGTSATVFTGELFF
TRBV9 | CASSVRGGSGNTIYF
TRBV27 | CASSLSGAGNTIYF
TRBV19 | CASSERGVTDTQYF
TRBV29-1 | CSVVPTPLETQYF
TRBV6-1 | CASSEGRRLLYGYTF
TRBV5-3 | CARSPDSGGLDNEQFF
TRBV5-4 | CASSIEGAETQYF
TRBV6-6 | CASRRDRNGNQPQHF
TRBV5-4 | CASSPTEGEQYF
TRBV7-3 | CASSLGQGAYNEQFF
TRBV5-1 | CASEPMPGRENGYTF
TRBV5-5 | CASSLQGDTQYF
TRBV2 | CASRPDGGNQPQHF
TRBV10-3 | CAIKGSSSGYGYTF
TRBV6-6 | CASSYSAETQYF
TRBV19 | CASSISGKSSPLHF
TRBV5-6 | CASSQLGQPSYEQYF
TRBV10-1 | CASSDRGQGTDTQYF
TRBV5-8 | CASSLARGTDGNQPQHF
TRBV5-1 | CASSLVLVSSTGELFF
TRBV15 | CATSRGGGGVGETQYF
TRBV6-5 | CASTSWRGEAFF
TRBV5-6 | CASSLVQGDGYTF
TRBV7-2 | CASSLPRDTQYF
TRBV6-5 | CASSYKRRNTGELFF
TRBV5-1 | CASSQDGSYEQYF
TRBV6-1 | CASSEGYGYTF
TRBV11-3 | CASSRRGGGEGQFF
TRBV15 | CATSPHSGQREKLFF
TRBV5-1 | CASSSSNDSPLHF
TRBV30 | CAWSVGYGNQPQHF
TRBV5-1 | CASSLERESNGYTF
TRBV7-9 | CASSHPAGGTETQYF